This T cell receptor beta chain was sequenced for a study of vaccination and CD4 T cells after COVID-19. Across the whole study: It was a median about 100 days after diagnosis, with a range of 35 to 161, that post-COVID samples were drawn.

Germline assignment: CDR1 MNHEY and CDR2 SVGAGI. With V trimmed by 4 bases and J by 6 bases, 11 bases remained unmatched. The length of the CDR3 is 16 residues. An Oncomine TCR Beta short-read assay was used to sequence the DNA from cultured CD4+ T cells. Each CDR3 protein is one row after TCRdb ran MiXCR on the PCR reads. The data hold 20,000 to 30,000 distinct CDR3 sequences, with around 69% observed a single time. Comments on this clonotype: Antigen: not known.

Sample treatment: roughly 10-day PBMC culture with coronavirus spike peptide pools or control peptides (ViraFEST assay). The material sequenced was CD4+ T cells from blood, cultured in vitro, taken after SARS-CoV-2 vaccination. The sequence derives from a human donor who received a COVID-19 vaccine. The chain carries TRBV6-5 and TRBJ1-5, with 8 bases that match TRBD1. Here the CDR3 reads CASSSSPGGWGQPQHF. CDR3 nucleotides: TGTGCCAGCAGTTCTAGCCCAGGGGGCTGGGGTCAGCCCCAGCATTTT.